This TCR beta chain was sequenced in a study of blood T cell repertoires in COVID-19. Clinical history as reported by participants underpinned cohort assignment. Produced via immunoSEQ multiplex PCR; TCRdb's table is partial and in-frame only. The sample records 250,000 to 350,000 clones, around 91% being singletons. With regard to this clone: Germline is not matched at one junction end, which may reflect a read error.

Specimen: PBMCs or T cells enriched from blood (not recorded which). The sequence was collected from a young woman with acute COVID-19.

The CDR3 region is CATSRDRGVWSYEQYF. In nucleotides, the CDR3 is TGTGCCACCAGCCGAGACAGGGGGGTTTGGTCCTACGAGCAGTACTTC. The V and J genes are TRBV15 and TRBJ2-7, with 9 bases identical to TRBD1. Per the germline V gene, CDR1 is LNHNV and CDR2 is YYDKDF (reference sequence). CDR3 length equals 16 residues.